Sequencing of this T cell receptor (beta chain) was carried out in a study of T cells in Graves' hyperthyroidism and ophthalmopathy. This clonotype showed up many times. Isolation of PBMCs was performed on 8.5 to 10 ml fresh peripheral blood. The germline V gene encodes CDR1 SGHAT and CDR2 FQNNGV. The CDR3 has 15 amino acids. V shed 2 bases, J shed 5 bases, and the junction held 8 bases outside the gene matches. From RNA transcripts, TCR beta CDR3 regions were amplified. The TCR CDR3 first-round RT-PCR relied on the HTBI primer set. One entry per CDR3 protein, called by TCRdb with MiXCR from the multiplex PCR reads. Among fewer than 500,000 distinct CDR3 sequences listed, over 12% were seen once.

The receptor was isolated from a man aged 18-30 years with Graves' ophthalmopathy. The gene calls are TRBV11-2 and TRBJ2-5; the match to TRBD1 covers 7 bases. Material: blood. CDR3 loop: CASSLNSGRGETQYF. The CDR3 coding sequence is TGTGCCAGCAGCTTAAACTCCGGCAGGGGGGAGACCCAGTACTTC.